This T cell receptor beta chain appears in the sequencing data of a study of shared clonotypes between healthy human individuals. Study results and caveats: Blood was the sole source, and tissue repertoires probably differ. In the sorted subsets, rarefaction showed sequencing was incomplete despite large depth.

The naive CD8 population came from CD45RO-negative cells selected for CCR7, without terminally differentiated effector memory CD45RA+ cells. The V end lost 0 bases, the J end lost 2 bases, and 12 bases lay between the germline ends. The CDR3 consists of 15 residues. Per the germline V gene, CDR1 is SGDLS and CDR2 is YYNGEE. Data came from immunoSEQ multiplex PCR; TCRdb stores just in-frame clones and leaves some out. Among about 2.2 million clones listed, roughly 91% were seen once. Comment on this clone: Its antigen is as yet unknown. Other nucleotide sequences from this sample produce the same CDR3.

The receptor was isolated from a man aged 18 to 30 in good health. Some clones in this sample may be carry-over from other donors' samples. The V call is TRBV9, the J call TRBJ2-7; D gene uncertain. Sequencing was done on a sample of naive CD8+ T cells from PBMCs. The CDR3 bases are TGTGCCAGCAGCGTAGCCCCGGGTGGGGCCTACGAGCAGTACTTC. It is translated as CASSVAPGGAYEQYF. The full variable domain, in which reference TRBV9 and TRBJ2-7 provide the parts outside the CDR3, is DSGVTQTPKHLITATGQRVTLRCSPRSGDLSVYWYQQSLDQGLQFLIQYYNGEERAKGNILERFSAQQFPDLHSELNLSSLELGDSALYFCASSVAPGGAYEQYFGPGTRLTVT.